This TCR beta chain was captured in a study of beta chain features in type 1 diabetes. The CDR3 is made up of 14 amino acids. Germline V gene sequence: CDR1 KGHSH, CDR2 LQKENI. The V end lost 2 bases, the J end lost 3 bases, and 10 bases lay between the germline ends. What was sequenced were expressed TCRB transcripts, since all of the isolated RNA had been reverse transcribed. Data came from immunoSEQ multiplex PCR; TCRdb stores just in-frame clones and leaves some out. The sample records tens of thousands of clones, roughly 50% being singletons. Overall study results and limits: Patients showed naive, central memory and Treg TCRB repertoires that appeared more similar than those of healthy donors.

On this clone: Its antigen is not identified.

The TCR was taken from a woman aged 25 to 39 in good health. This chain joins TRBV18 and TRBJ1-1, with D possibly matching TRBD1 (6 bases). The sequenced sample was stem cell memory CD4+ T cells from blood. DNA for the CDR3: TGTGCCAGCTCACCAACAGGGACGGACACTGAAGCTTTCTTT. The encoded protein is CASSPTGTDTEAFF.